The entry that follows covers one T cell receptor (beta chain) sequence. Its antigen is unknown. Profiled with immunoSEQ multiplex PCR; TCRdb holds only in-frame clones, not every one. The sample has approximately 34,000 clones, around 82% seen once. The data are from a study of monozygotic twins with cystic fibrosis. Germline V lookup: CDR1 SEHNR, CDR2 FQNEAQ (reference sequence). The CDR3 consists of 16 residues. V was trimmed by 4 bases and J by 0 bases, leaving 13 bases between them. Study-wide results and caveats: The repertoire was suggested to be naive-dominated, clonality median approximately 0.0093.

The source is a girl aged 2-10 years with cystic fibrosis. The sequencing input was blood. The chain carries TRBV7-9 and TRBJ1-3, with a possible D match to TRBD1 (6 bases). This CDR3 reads CASSSGQRYSGNTIYF. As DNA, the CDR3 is TGTGCCAGCAGCTCTGGACAGCGATACTCTGGAAACACCATATATTTT.